The 5 T cell receptor beta chains listed next were all sequenced from one sample in a study of PD-1 blockade in classical Hodgkin lymphoma. Using immunoSEQ multiplex PCR, the repertoire was profiled, and TCRdb retains in-frame clones only, with some absent. The sample consists of roughly 64,000 clones, around nine tenths of them appearing once. Time point here: cycle 4 day 1 (C4D1), after more than 5 weeks of nivolumab. Brentuximab vedotin exposure varied, and every patient relapsed after autologous stem cell transplantation. The sequencing used peripheral blood mononuclear cells (PBMCs), collected before the fourth cycle of nivolumab. These receptors were taken from a human donor with classical Hodgkin lymphoma.

This CDR3 is CASSPPGGQDTQYF. DNA for the CDR3: TGTGCCAGCTCACCACCGGGGGGACAAGATACGCAGTATTTT. The J gene is TRBJ2-3, the V gene TRBV18, with D perhaps assigned TRBD1 or TRBD2 (6 bases each). Per the germline V gene, CDR1 is KGHSH and CDR2 is LQKENI. V was pared by 0 bases and J by 5 bases, with 9 bases between. This CDR3 contains 14 residues.

This sequence joins TRBV14 and TRBJ2-1; D may be TRBD2 (6 bases). CDR1 and CDR2 (germline): SGHDN, FVKESK. The CDR3 covers 16 residues. V lost 1 base to trimming and J lost 4 bases, with 14 bases between them. The CDR3 region has the DNA TGTGCCAGCAGCCAAGGGGGACCGGGACTTTACAATGAGCAGTTCTTC. Translating it yields CASSQGGPGLYNEQFF.

The table lists this clone with a count of one. The chain couples TRBV5-5 to TRBJ2-2; no clear D gene. The V gene lost 6 bases and the J gene lost 4 bases, with 10 bases spanning the gap. This CDR3 has 13 amino acids. Per germline, CDR1 SGHKS and CDR2 YYEKEE (reference sequence). Here the CDR3 reads CASMGRSTGELFF. The CDR3, as DNA: TGTGCCAGCATGGGCCGGAGCACCGGGGAGCTGTTTTTT.

The chain couples TRBV25-1 to TRBJ1-1; TRBD1 might be the D (6 bases). The CDR3 runs 15 residues. V lost 5 bases and J lost 1, with 14 bases in between. From germline, CDR1 is MGHDK and CDR2 SYGVNS. For the CDR3, the DNA is TGTGCCAGCAGTACCAAGTTACAGGGGAACACTGAAGCTTTCTTT. Translated: CASSTKLQGNTEAFF.

The count of this clone is one. The chain uses TRBV6-1 and TRBJ2-7; D unclear. The CDR3 has 13 residues. CDR1 MNHNS and CDR2 SASEGT come from the germline V gene. The V end lost 4 bases, the J end lost 4 bases, and 11 bases lay between the germline ends. The CDR3 sequence: CASSALGPYEQYF. The CDR3 DNA follows: TGTGCCAGCAGTGCGCTGGGTCCATACGAGCAGTACTTC.